This TCR beta chain was found in a study of blood T cell repertoires in COVID-19. At the level of the study: COVID-19 samples collected from the United States, Italy and Spain covered acute and convalescent phases. Sources were T cells, B-cell-depleted T cells, or PBMCs; the material itself was cDNA or gDNA.

As originally analysed: Reference gene primer amplification gave estimated nucleated cell counts. Profiled with immunoSEQ multiplex PCR; TCRdb holds only in-frame clones, not every one. The DNA was the basis for D and trimming; V, J and clone size are from that table. The sample holds under 300,000 clones, 85% to 90% seen once. The sequencing input was peripheral blood. The sequence was obtained from a woman in her 70s with active or convalescent COVID-19.

CDR3 DNA sequence: TGTGCCAGCACGACAGGGATGAACACTGAAGCTTTCTTT. Protein sequence: CASTTGMNTEAFF. This chain links TRBV18 with TRBJ1-1; the match to TRBD1 covers 7 bases. Trimming at V came to 8 bases and at J to 0 bases, leaving 3 bases not matched to a gene. The CDR3 covers 13 residues. The germline V gene encodes CDR1 KGHSH and CDR2 LQKENI.